A selection of T cell receptor beta chains follows, all from one sample in a study of cytomegalovirus exposure and HLA in healthy donors. Repertoires were generated with immunoSEQ multiplex PCR, while TCRdb's copy carries only in-frame clones and drops some. The table shows 150,000 to 200,000 clones, with approximately 80% occurring only once. What was sequenced was PBMCs. These receptor sequences come from a woman aged 45-60 years in good health and CMV-seronegative. The CDR3 runs from the conserved cysteine through the conserved F or W. The D gene is left open where the match is weak. Not all rows give a size; the values are once, few, many and, for expanded clones, a class.

V	size	D	J	CDR3	DNA
TRBV11-2	NA	NA	TRBJ1-6	CASSLDFTQWSPLHF	TGTGCCAGCAGCTTAGATTTCACCCAGTGGTCACCCCTCCACTTT
TRBV19	NA	TRBD1	TRBJ1-2	CASSKGTGGSDGYTF	TGTGCCAGTAGTAAGGGGACAGGGGGTTCGGATGGCTACACCTTC
TRBV5-6	NA	NA	TRBJ2-2	CASSKKNYDTGELFF	TGTGCCAGCAGCAAAAAAAACTACGACACCGGGGAGCTGTTTTTT
TRBV9	NA	NA	TRBJ2-7	CASSVEGQSLKQYF	TGTGCCAGCAGCGTAGAGGGACAAAGTCTTAAACAGTACTTC
TRBV28	NA	TRBD1	TRBJ2-7	CASSRGQGYEQYF	TGTGCCAGCAGCCGGGGACAGGGTTACGAGCAGTACTTC
TRBV5-1	NA	NA	TRBJ1-3	CASRMDSSSGNTIYF	TGCGCCAGCAGGATGGACAGTAGCTCTGGAAACACCATATATTTT
TRBV9	NA	TRBD1	TRBJ1-3	CASSVDPQGANGNTIYF	TGTGCCAGCAGCGTAGATCCCCAGGGGGCGAACGGAAACACCATATATTTT
TRBV15	NA	TRBD2	TRBJ2-7	CATSSELAVTYEQYF	TGTGCCACCAGCAGCGAGCTAGCGGTGACCTACGAGCAGTACTTC
TRBV2	once	NA	TRBJ1-4	CASSEWGATNEKLFF	TGTGCCAGCAGTGAGTGGGGGGCAACTAATGAAAAACTGTTTTTT
TRBV15	NA	TRBD2	TRBJ2-1	CATRKGGSSGAYNEQFF	TGTGCCACAAGAAAGGGTGGGTCTAGCGGGGCCTACAATGAGCAGTTCTTC
TRBV15	NA	NA	TRBJ1-2	CATSKSRNGYTF	TGTGCCACCAGCAAGTCCAGGAATGGCTACACCTTC
TRBV5-1	NA	NA	TRBJ2-1	CASSLGYTSYNEQFF	TGCGCCAGCAGCTTGGGCTATACCTCCTACAATGAGCAGTTCTTC
TRBV10-3	NA	TRBD2	TRBJ2-1	CAISSWREVLNEQFF	TGTGCCATCAGTAGTTGGCGGGAGGTCCTGAATGAGCAGTTCTTC
TRBV28	NA	TRBD1	TRBJ2-7	CASSSPWTGPGIPYEQYF	TGTGCCAGCAGTTCCCCTTGGACAGGGCCCGGGATCCCCTACGAGCAGTACTTC
TRBV28	NA	NA	TRBJ2-1	CASSLWRAQDEQFF	TGTGCCAGCAGTTTATGGCGGGCCCAGGATGAGCAGTTCTTC
TRBV5-3	NA	TRBD1	TRBJ2-2	CARSLSQGAILRKTNTGELFF	TGTGCCAGAAGCTTGAGCCAGGGGGCTATTCTGAGAAAAACGAACACCGGGGAGCTGTTTTTT
TRBV9	NA	TRBD1	TRBJ2-7	CASSEGQGRVEQYF	TGTGCCAGCAGCGAGGGACAGGGTCGGGTCGAGCAGTACTTC
TRBV30	NA	NA	TRBJ1-1	CAWAGPGISEAFF	TGTGCCTGGGCCGGGCCGGGAATCTCTGAAGCTTTCTTT
TRBV19	NA	NA	TRBJ2-6	CASSRIQGAGANVLTF	TGTGCCAGTAGTAGAATACAGGGCGCAGGGGCCAACGTCCTGACTTTC
TRBV29-1	once	TRBD1	TRBJ1-1	CSVEGQGGTEAFF	TGCAGCGTTGAAGGACAGGGAGGAACTGAAGCTTTCTTT
TRBV15	few	NA	TRBJ1-3	CATSRDPSASGNTIYF	TGTGCCACCAGCAGAGACCCCTCAGCGTCCGGAAACACCATATATTTT
TRBV25-1	NA	TRBD2	TRBJ2-5	CASSELGTSGTETQYF	TGTGCCAGCAGTGAACTGGGGACTAGCGGGACGGAGACCCAGTACTTC
TRBV10-3	NA	NA	TRBJ2-6	CAISGAPSSGANVLTF	TGTGCCATCAGCGGTGCACCGAGCTCTGGGGCCAACGTCCTGACTTTC